A single sample is the source of the 3 T cell receptor beta chains below, sequenced in a study of patients and donors after allogeneic stem cell transplantation. TCRdb recomputed calls from the RT-PCR reads with MiXCR, one row per CDR3 protein. The sample includes roughly 200,000 distinct CDR3 sequences, roughly 38% of them seen just once. Sequencing was done on a sample of blood, either unsorted or a sorted T cell fraction (not recorded which). The receptor source for this set is a human donor who was either an allogeneic HSCT recipient or a stem cell or donor lymphocyte infusion donor (not recorded which). It is not recorded whose cells these are; they may come from a transplant donor.

This clonotype turned up a few times. V gene TRBV20-1 combines with J gene TRBJ1-1, with D tentatively TRBD1 (6 bases). This CDR3 has 15 amino acids. The V gene lost 5 bases and the J gene lost 1 base, with 17 bases spanning the gap. Germline assignment: CDR1 DFQATT and CDR2 SNEGSKA (reference sequence). The CDR3 region is CSALGKPGQNTEAFF. The CDR3 DNA follows: TGCAGTGCTCTTGGGAAGCCGGGACAGAACACTGAAGCTTTCTTT.

This rearrangement joins TRBV3-1 to TRBJ1-1; D unclear. Germline V gene sequence: CDR1 LGHDT, CDR2 YNNKEL (reference sequence). V was pared by 8 bases and J by 12 bases, with 19 bases between. This CDR3 is 12 amino acids long. DNA of the CDR3: TGTGCCAGCGGGCAGGCGATTTCAATGACTTTCTTT. Residues: CASGQAISMTFF. The whole variable domain, remainder taken from reference TRBV3-1 and TRBJ1-1, is DTAVSQTPKYLVTQMGNDKSIKCEQNLGHDTMYWYKQDSKKFLKIMFSYNNKELIINETVPNRFSPKSPDKAHLNLHINSLELGDSAVYFCASGQAISMTFFGQGTRLTVV.

The chain has TRBV28 and TRBJ2-3; tentatively, D is TRBD1 (8 bases). V gave up 9 bases and J gave up 0 bases, with 22 bases separating them. The length of the CDR3 is 17 residues. Germline CDR1 MDHEN, CDR2 SYDVKM. The CDR3 reads CASGTTGQGGSTDTQYF. The DNA for the CDR3 is TGTGCCAGTGGAACTACTGGACAGGGAGGGAGCACAGATACGCAGTATTTT.